This T cell receptor beta chain comes out of a study of neoadjuvant nivolumab and ipilimumab in lung cancer. Findings and caveats of the study: Blood richness before therapy tracked richness in tumors resected after neoadjuvant therapy. From pretherapy to surgery, tumor richness and clonality rose with dual therapy. Resected tumors had greater TCR richness and clonality than uninvolved lung. Pathologic regression was not significantly tied to TCR clonality.

This clone was detected only a few times. Its antigen is not known. Germline CDR1 reads SGHTA; CDR2 reads FQGTGA. This CDR3 spans 15 amino acids. After removal of 5 bases from V and 5 bases from J, the junction contained 8 bases not matched to a gene. TCRdb's table, derived via immunoSEQ multiplex PCR, lists solely in-frame clones and lacks some. The sample consists of 3,800 or so clones, roughly 75% of them appearing once. This specimen consisted of peripheral blood, obtained after neoadjuvant nivolumab, alone or with ipilimumab, at or shortly before surgery. The rearrangement joins TRBV7-3 to TRBJ2-1; 8 nucleotides line up with TRBD2. The receptor was isolated from an adult with non-small cell lung cancer. The CDR3 reads CASSPKTSDHNEQFF. The DNA for the CDR3 is TGTGCCAGCAGCCCCAAGACTAGCGACCACAATGAGCAGTTCTTC.